One and the same sample provided the 15 T cell receptor beta chains below, sequenced in a study of T cells in localized non-small cell lung cancer. Profiled with immunoSEQ multiplex PCR; TCRdb holds only in-frame clones, not every one. The top ten clones hold 2.4% of a sample with about 21,000 clones, 70% to 85% of them seen once. This specimen was peripheral blood, taken before any cancer treatment. The source is a man aged 40 to 70 with stage I lung adenocarcinoma.

The V gene is TRBV21-1, the J gene TRBJ1-1. TRBV21-1 is described as a pseudogene. This CDR3 has 15 amino acids. The CDR3 bases are TGTGCCAGCAGCAAAGCTAGGGCCGAGAACACTGAAGCTTTCTTT. This sequence encodes CASSKARAENTEAFF.

The V call is TRBV5-1, the J call TRBJ2-3; the match to TRBD2 covers 12 bases. Germline CDR1 and CDR2: SGHRS and YFSETQ. Trimming removed 2 bases from V and 0 bases from J; junction bases left unmatched: 16. The CDR3 has 21 residues. The CDR3 DNA follows: TGCGCCAGCAGCTTTCAACCCCTCGGGACTAGCGGGTCTACTAGCACAGATACGCAGTATTTT. Its translation is CASSFQPLGTSGSTSTDTQYF.

The count of this clone is one. The chain has TRBV7-2 and TRBJ2-7, with 7 bases lining up with TRBD2. Germline lookup yields CDR1 SGHTA and CDR2 FQGNSA. There are 13 residues in the CDR3. J lost 7 bases, V lost 4 bases, and 7 bases had no gene match. Here the CDR3 reads CASSYTLATEQYF. For the CDR3, the DNA is TGTGCCAGCAGCTATACACTAGCGACTGAGCAGTACTTC. The entire variable domain, with the rest obtained from reference TRBV7-2 and TRBJ2-7, is as follows: GAGVSQSPSNKVTEKGKDVELRCDPISGHTALYWYRQSLGQGLEFLIYFQGNSAPDKSGLPSDRFSAERTGGSVSTLTIQRTQQEDSAVYLCASSYTLATEQYFGPGTRLTVT.

This clone was recorded once. V gene TRBV29-1 combines with J gene TRBJ2-1; 13 bases align to TRBD2. The CDR3 length is 14 residues. Germline assignment: CDR1 SQVTM and CDR2 ANQGSEA. The ends lost 6 bases at V and 7 bases at J; junction bases unmatched: 6. CDR3 in DNA: TGCAGCGTGCCGGGACTAGCGGGATTTAATGAGCAGTTCTTC. It yields the protein CSVPGLAGFNEQFF.

The rearrangement uses TRBV2 and TRBJ1-6; 10 bases match TRBD1. Per the germline V gene, CDR1 is SNHLY and CDR2 is FYNNEI. This CDR3 contains 16 residues. Trimming took 6 bases from V and 7 from J; bases not matched to a gene: 9. The CDR3 reads CASRGGTGDWNSPLHF. The DNA for the CDR3 is TGTGCCAGCAGGGGTGGGACAGGGGATTGGAATTCACCCCTCCACTTT.

The CDR3 sequence is CASSGQGANTEAFF. CDR3 coding DNA: TGTGCCAGCTCCGGACAGGGGGCTAACACTGAAGCTTTCTTT. The chain has TRBV10-3 and TRBJ1-1; 11 bases line up with TRBD1. The germline gives CDR1 ENHRY, CDR2 SYGVKD. J gave up 2 bases and V 10 bases, and 6 bases lay outside the gene matches. The CDR3 has 14 residues.

V gene TRBV2 combines with J gene TRBJ2-1, with D maybe TRBD1 (6 bases). The CDR3 is 14 amino acids. Germline values: CDR1 SNHLY, CDR2 FYNNEI. Trimming removed 2 bases from V and 4 bases from J, with 9 bases in between. CDR3 loop: CASSEQGTYNEQFF. CDR3 DNA sequence: TGTGCCAGCAGTGAACAGGGGACGTACAATGAGCAGTTCTTC.

About this clone: Other DNA variants within this sample encode the same CDR3. The chain carries TRBV6-1 and TRBJ2-7; TRBD1 matches at 9 bases. The ends lost 7 bases at V and 1 base at J; junction bases unmatched: 8. The germline V gene encodes CDR1 MNHNS and CDR2 SASEGT. CDR3 size: 15 residues. CDR3 residues: CASTLTGGASYEQYF. Here the CDR3 DNA reads TGTGCCAGCACTCTTACAGGGGGCGCATCCTACGAGCAGTACTTC.

The rearrangement joins TRBV6-6 to TRBJ1-1, with D uncertain. Germline V CDR1 and CDR2: MNHNY, SVGAGI (reference sequence). The V and J ends lost 8 bases and 5 bases respectively, with 18 bases between them. This CDR3 is built from 14 residues. Here the CDR3 DNA reads TGTGCCAGCCACCCCAACCTAGAAGGGACTGAAGCTTTCTTT. This translates into CASHPNLEGTEAFF.

This rearrangement joins TRBV7-9 to TRBJ1-1; D is ambiguous. Germline V lookup: CDR1 SEHNR, CDR2 FQNEAQ (reference sequence). The CDR3 extends over 14 amino acids. V lost 3 bases and J 2 bases, leaving 10 bases between the germline ends. The CDR3 loop is CASSLAGSNTEAFF. The CDR3, as DNA: TGTGCCAGCAGCTTGGCCGGGAGCAACACTGAAGCTTTCTTT. The full variable domain, in which reference TRBV7-9 and TRBJ1-1 provide the parts outside the CDR3, is DTGVSQNPRHKITKRGQNVTFRCDPISEHNRLYWYRQTLGQGPEFLTYFQNEAQLEKSRLLSDRFSAERPKGSFSTLEIQRTEQGDSAMYLCASSLAGSNTEAFFGQGTRLTVV.

The CDR3 reads CSVNHGPGEQYF. Here the CDR3 DNA reads TGCAGCGTTAACCATGGACCTGGCGAGCAGTACTTC. The chain joins TRBV29-1 to TRBJ2-7; D gene unclear. Germline-derived CDR1 and CDR2 are SQVTM and ANQGSEA. There are 12 residues in the CDR3. Trimming took 5 bases from V and 6 from J, leaving 14 bases between them.

V is TRBV28 and J is TRBJ2-5, with a possible D match to TRBD2 (6 bases). Germline CDR1 and CDR2: MDHEN and SYDVKM. V was pared by 6 bases and J by 4 bases, with 24 bases between. This CDR3 region has 17 residues. CDR3 sequence (DNA): TGTGCCAGCAGGAGACCGGAGGGCGGCATCAGCCGAGAGACCCAGTACTTC. Protein product: CASRRPEGGISRETQYF.

This sequence joins TRBV19 and TRBJ2-7; D not certain. The germline CDR1 and CDR2 sequences are LNHDA and SQIVND (reference sequence). V was clipped by 6 bases and J by 3 bases, with 12 bases between them. CDR3 length: 13 residues. The CDR3 nucleotides read TGTGCCAGTAGCGCTAGTACCTTCTACGAGCAGTACTTC. This encodes CASSASTFYEQYF.

This rearrangement joins TRBV30 to TRBJ1-6, with D possibly TRBD1 on 5 matching bases. From germline, CDR1 is GTSNPN and CDR2 SVGIG (reference sequence). This CDR3 has 13 residues. Trimming cost V 5 bases and J 0 bases, with 5 bases left between them. CDR3 in amino acids: CAWDSSYNSPLHF. CDR3 bases: TGTGCCTGGGACAGCTCCTATAATTCACCCCTCCACTTT.

The V call is TRBV19, the J call TRBJ2-7; the match to TRBD1 covers 9 bases. CDR3 length equals 14 residues. J gave up 1 base and V 8 bases, and 6 bases lay outside the gene matches. Germline loops: CDR1 LNHDA, CDR2 SQIVND (reference sequence). Here the CDR3 DNA reads TGTGCCAGTCGCTTGGGACAGGGATCCTACGAGCAGTACTTC. Its protein is CASRLGQGSYEQYF. The variable domain in full, with the rest retrieved from reference TRBV19 and TRBJ2-7, is DGGITQSPKYLFRKEGQNVTLSCEQNLNHDAMYWYRQDPGQGLRLIYYSQIVNDFQKGDIAEGYSVSREKKESFPLTVTSAQKNPTAFYLCASRLGQGSYEQYFGPGTRLTVT.